This is a list of T cell receptor beta chains from one sample in a study of blood T cells in healthy people across ages. MiXCR was run by TCRdb on the 5' RACE reads, yielding one entry per CDR3 protein. The table shows fewer than 1.5 million distinct CDR3 sequences, with approximately 38% occurring only once. The source material was blood. These receptors were collected from a woman aged 18-29 years in good health. Both conserved end residues are part of each CDR3. The D gene is left open where the match is weak. A row's size may be missing; if present it is once, few, many or a size class.

TRBV7-9	TRBJ2-1	-	-	CASSSSSGASSYNEQFF	TGTGCCAGCAGCTCGAGCTCCGGGGCCAGCTCCTACAATGAGCAGTTCTTC
TRBV28	TRBJ2-7	many	-	CASSLVDGTYEQYF	TGTGCCAGCAGTTTGGTAGACGGGACCTACGAGCAGTACTTC
TRBV7-6	TRBJ2-7	few	-	CASSLASGPPYEQYF	TGTGCCAGCAGCTTAGCTTCAGGGCCTCCCTACGAGCAGTACTTC
TRBV29-1	TRBJ2-1	-	-	CSVEPGPAYEQFF	TGCAGCGTTGAACCGGGCCCCGCCTATGAGCAGTTCTTC
TRBV10-3	TRBJ1-1	-	-	CAITEGLFGTEAFF	TGTGCCATCACCGAGGGGCTTTTTGGGACTGAAGCTTTCTTT
TRBV6-5	TRBJ2-1	-	-	CASSYALAAKSVEQFF	TGTGCCAGCAGTTACGCCTTAGCGGCTAAATCGGTTGAGCAGTTCTTC
TRBV7-9	TRBJ2-7	few	-	CASSHPPGNISYEQYF	TGTGCCAGCAGCCACCCCCCAGGGAACATATCCTACGAGCAGTACTTC
TRBV5-6	TRBJ1-2	-	-	CASSLGAITYYGYTF	TGTGCCAGCAGCTTGGGGGCGATCACTTACTATGGCTACACCTTC
TRBV5-1	TRBJ2-2	-	-	CASERATPPTNTGELFF	TGCGCCAGCGAAAGGGCAACACCACCCACGAACACCGGGGAGCTGTTTTTT
TRBV6-5	TRBJ2-1	few	TRBD2	CASSTRAGESWEQFF	TGTGCCAGCAGTACTCGCGCGGGAGAAAGCTGGGAGCAGTTCTTC
TRBV6-5	TRBJ2-1	-	-	CASSYSILAGRNAYNEQFF	TGTGCCAGCAGTTACTCGATTTTAGCAGGACGGAACGCCTACAATGAGCAGTTCTTC
TRBV10-3	TRBJ1-1	few	-	CAISDQGRTEAFF	TGTGCCATCAGTGACCAGGGGAGGACTGAAGCTTTCTTT
TRBV12-3/TRBV12-4	TRBJ2-1	few	-	CASSLAPGAGWKNEQFF	TGTGCCAGCAGTTTGGCTCCTGGGGCAGGGTGGAAGAATGAGCAGTTCTTC
TRBV21-1	TRBJ1-1	-	-	CASSRPGTGWVTEAFF	TGTGCCAGCAGCCGTCCCGGGACAGGTTGGGTCACTGAAGCTTTCTTT
TRBV27	TRBJ2-2	-	TRBD1	CASSLIPGQGETGELFF	TGTGCCAGCAGTCTCATACCGGGACAGGGGGAAACCGGGGAGCTGTTTTTT
TRBV20-1	TRBJ2-7	-	TRBD2	CSARDNGGGGPYEQYF	TGCAGTGCTAGAGATAATGGCGGGGGGGGACCCTACGAGCAGTACTTC